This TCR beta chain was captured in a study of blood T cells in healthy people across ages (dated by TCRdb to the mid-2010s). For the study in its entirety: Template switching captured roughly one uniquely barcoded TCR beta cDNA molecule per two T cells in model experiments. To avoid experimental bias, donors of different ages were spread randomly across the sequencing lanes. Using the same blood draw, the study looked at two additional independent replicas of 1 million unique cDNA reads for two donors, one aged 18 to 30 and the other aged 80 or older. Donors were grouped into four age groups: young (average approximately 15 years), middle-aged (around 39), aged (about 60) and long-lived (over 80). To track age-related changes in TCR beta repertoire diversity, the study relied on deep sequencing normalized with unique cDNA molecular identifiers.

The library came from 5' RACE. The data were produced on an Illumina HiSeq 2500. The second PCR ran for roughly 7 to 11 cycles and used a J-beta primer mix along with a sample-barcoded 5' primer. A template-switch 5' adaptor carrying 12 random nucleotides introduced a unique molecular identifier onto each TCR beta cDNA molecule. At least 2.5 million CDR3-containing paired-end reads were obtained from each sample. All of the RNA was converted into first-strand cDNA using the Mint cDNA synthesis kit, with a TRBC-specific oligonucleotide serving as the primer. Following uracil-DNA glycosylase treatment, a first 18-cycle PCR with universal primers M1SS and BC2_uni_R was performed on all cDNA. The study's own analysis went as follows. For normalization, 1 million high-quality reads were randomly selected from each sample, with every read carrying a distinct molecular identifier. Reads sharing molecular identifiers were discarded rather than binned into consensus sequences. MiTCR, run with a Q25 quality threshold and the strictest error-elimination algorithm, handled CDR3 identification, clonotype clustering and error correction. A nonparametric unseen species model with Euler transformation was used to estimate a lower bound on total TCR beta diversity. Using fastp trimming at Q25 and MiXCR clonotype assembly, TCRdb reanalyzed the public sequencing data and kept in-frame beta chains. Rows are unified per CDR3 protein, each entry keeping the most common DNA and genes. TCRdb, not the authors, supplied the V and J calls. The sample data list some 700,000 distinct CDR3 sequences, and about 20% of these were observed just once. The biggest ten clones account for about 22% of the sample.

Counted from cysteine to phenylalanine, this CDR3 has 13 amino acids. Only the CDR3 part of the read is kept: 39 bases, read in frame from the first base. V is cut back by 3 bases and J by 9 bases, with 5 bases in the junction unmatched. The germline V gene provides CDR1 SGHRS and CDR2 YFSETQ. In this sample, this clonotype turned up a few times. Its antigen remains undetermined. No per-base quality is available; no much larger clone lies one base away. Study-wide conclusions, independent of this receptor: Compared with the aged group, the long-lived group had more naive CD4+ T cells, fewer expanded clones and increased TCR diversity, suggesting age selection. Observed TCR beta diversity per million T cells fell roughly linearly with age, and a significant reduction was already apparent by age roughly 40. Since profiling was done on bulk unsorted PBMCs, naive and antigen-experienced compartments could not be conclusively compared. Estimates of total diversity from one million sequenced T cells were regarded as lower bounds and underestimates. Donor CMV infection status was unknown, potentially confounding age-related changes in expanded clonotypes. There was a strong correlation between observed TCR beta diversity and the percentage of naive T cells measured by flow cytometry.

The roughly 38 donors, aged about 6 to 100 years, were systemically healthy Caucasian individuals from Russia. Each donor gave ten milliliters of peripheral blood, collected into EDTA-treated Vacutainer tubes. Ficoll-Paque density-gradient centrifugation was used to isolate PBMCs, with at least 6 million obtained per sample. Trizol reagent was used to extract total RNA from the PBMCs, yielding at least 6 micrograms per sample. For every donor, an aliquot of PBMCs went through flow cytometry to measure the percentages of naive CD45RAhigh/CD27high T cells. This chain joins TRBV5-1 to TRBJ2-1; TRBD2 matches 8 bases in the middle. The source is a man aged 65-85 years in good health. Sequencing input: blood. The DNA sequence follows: TGCGCCAGCAGCTCCGGGACTAGGTCTGAGCAGTTCTTC. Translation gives CASSSGTRSEQFF. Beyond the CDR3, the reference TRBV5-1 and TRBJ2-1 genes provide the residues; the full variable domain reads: KAGVTQTPRYLIKTRGQQVTLSCSPISGHRSVSWYQQTPGQGLQFLFEYFSETQRNKGNFPGRFSGRQFSNSRSEMNVSTLELGDSALYLCASSSGTRSEQFFGPGTRLTVL.